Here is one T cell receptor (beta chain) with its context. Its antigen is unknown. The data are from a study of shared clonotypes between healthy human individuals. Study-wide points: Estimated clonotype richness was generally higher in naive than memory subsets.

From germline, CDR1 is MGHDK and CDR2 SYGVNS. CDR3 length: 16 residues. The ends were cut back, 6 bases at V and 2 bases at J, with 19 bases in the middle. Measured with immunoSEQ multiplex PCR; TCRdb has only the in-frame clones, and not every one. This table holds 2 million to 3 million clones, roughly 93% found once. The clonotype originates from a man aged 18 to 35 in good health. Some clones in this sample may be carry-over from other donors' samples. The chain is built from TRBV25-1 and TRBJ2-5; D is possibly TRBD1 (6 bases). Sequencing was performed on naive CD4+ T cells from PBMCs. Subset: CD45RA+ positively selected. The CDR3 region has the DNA TGTGCCAGCAGACATACCCTGACAGGAGAACAAGAGACCCAGTACTTC. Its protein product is CASRHTLTGEQETQYF.